One and the same sample provided the 6 T cell receptor beta chains below, sequenced in a study of blood T cell repertoires in COVID-19. TCRdb's copy holds only in-frame clones and misses some; the assay was immunoSEQ multiplex PCR. The sample lists around 60,000 clones; 65% to 90% were seen once. The sequenced sample consisted of peripheral blood. Receptors originate from a woman aged 55-70 years with acute or convalescent COVID-19.

This clone was recorded a few times. The chain is built from TRBV5-1 and TRBJ1-6, with TRBD1 identical over 8 bases. This CDR3 has 15 residues. V lost 0 bases to trimming and J lost 9 bases; unmatched junction nucleotides: 5. Germline lookup yields CDR1 SGHRS and CDR2 YFSETQ. This CDR3 is CASSLAGGEASPLHF. CDR3 in DNA: TGCGCCAGCAGCTTGGCAGGGGGCGAGGCTTCACCCCTCCACTTT.

The gene calls are TRBV5-6 and TRBJ2-5, with TRBD1 identical over 7 bases. CDR3 length: 18 residues. The ends lost 4 bases at V and 1 base at J; junction bases unmatched: 16. Germline CDR1 SGHDT, CDR2 YYEEEE. CDR3 loop: CASSGPSPGQIFQETQYF. As DNA, the CDR3 is TGTGCCAGCAGCGGCCCTTCCCCGGGACAGATATTCCAAGAGACCCAGTACTTC. Full variable domain (remainder filled in from reference TRBV5-6 and TRBJ2-5): DAGVTQSPTHLIKTRGQQVTLRCSPKSGHDTVSWYQQALGQGPQFIFQYYEEEERQRGNFPDRFSGHQFPNYSSELNVNALLLGDSALYLCASSGPSPGQIFQETQYFGPGTRLLVL.

J is TRBJ1-1 and V is TRBV2, with a tentative D call TRBD1 (6 bases). The CDR3 is 13 residues long. Germline V gene lookup returns CDR1 SNHLY and CDR2 FYNNEI. Trimming cost V 8 bases and J 1 base, with 11 bases left between them. CDR3 bases: TGTGCCAGCCCGAAGGGGGAGAACACTGAAGCTTTCTTT. It is translated as CASPKGENTEAFF. The full variable domain, completed using reference TRBV2 and TRBJ1-1, is EPEVTQTPSHQVTQMGQEVILRCVPISNHLYFYWYRQILGQKVEFLVSFYNNEISEKSEIFDDQFSVERPDGSNFTLKIRSTKLEDSAMYFCASPKGENTEAFFGQGTRLTVV.

This chain connects TRBV12-3 or TRBV12-4 to TRBJ1-2; 7 positions match TRBD1. This CDR3 is built from 13 residues. Germline trimming cut 5 bases from V and 3 bases from J; bases unmatched to any gene: 3. CDR3 sequence reads: CASSQQGYYGYTF. CDR3 coding DNA: TGTGCCAGCAGTCAACAGGGGTACTATGGCTACACCTTC.

This chain uses TRBV18 with TRBJ1-2; the D gene is possibly TRBD1 (5 bases). Germline CDR1 KGHSH, CDR2 LQKENI. Deletions cut 5 bases from V and 3 bases from J, with 19 bases between. There are 16 residues in the CDR3. The DNA of the CDR3 is TGTGCCAGCTCAGTAGGGGTAGGCGGTAAGGACTATGGCTACACCTTC. It yields the protein CASSVGVGGKDYGYTF.

V and J are TRBV5-6 and TRBJ1-3; D gene uncertain. Trimming took off 0 bases at V and 5 bases at J, with 15 bases between the two ends. The germline gives CDR1 SGHDT, CDR2 YYEEEE. The CDR3 has 16 residues. CDR3 sequence: CASSLAEGGRRNTIYF. CDR3 DNA: TGTGCCAGCAGCTTGGCCGAGGGTGGTAGAAGAAACACCATATATTTT.